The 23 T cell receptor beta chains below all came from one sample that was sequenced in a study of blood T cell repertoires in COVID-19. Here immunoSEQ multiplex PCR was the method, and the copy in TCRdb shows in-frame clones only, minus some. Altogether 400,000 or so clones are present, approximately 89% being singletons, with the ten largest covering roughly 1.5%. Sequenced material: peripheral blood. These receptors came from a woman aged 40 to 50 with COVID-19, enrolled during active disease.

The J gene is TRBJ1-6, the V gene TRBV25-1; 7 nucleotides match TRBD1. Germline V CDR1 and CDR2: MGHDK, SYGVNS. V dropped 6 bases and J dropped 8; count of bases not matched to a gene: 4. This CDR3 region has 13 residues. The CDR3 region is CASRETGDSPLHF. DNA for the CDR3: TGTGCCAGCAGGGAAACAGGGGATTCACCCCTCCACTTT.

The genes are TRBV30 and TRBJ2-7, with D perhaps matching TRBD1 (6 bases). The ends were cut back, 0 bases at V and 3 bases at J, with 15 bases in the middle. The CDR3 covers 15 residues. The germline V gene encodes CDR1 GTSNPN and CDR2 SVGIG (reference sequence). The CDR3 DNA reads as TGTGCCTGGAGTGTAGGGGCAGGGGCTATCTACGAGCAGTACTTC. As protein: CAWSVGAGAIYEQYF.

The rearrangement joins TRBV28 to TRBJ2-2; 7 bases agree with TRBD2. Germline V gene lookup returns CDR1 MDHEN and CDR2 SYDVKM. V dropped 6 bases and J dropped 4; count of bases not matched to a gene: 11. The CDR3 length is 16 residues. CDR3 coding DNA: TGTGCCAGCAGCCCCCGGGGAGGGTCGGGCACCGGGGAGCTGTTTTTT. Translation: CASSPRGGSGTGELFF.

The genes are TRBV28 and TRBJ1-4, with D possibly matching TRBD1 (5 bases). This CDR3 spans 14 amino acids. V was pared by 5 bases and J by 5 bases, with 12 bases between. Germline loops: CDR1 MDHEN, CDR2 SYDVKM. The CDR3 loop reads CASSEYQGNEKLFF. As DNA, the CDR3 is TGTGCCAGCAGTGAGTACCAGGGCAATGAAAAACTGTTTTTT.

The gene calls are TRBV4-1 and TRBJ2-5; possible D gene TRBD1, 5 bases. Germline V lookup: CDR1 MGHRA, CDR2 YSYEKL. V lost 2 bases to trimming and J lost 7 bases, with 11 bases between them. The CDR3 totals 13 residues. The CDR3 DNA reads TGCGCCAGCAGCCAACCTTACACAGGGACCCAGTACTTC. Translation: CASSQPYTGTQYF.

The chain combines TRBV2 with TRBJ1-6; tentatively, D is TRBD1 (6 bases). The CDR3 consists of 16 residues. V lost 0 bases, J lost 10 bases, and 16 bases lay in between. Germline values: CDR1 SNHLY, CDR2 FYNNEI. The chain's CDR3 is CASSEARLQGGSPLHF. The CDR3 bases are TGTGCCAGCAGTGAAGCGCGGTTACAGGGTGGCTCACCCCTCCACTTT.

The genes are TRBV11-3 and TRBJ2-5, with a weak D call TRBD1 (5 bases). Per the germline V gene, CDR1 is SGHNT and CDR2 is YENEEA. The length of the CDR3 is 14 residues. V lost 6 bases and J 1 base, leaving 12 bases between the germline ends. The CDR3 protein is CASRESDSQETQYF. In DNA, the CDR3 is TGTGCCAGCAGAGAAAGCGACAGCCAAGAGACCCAGTACTTC.

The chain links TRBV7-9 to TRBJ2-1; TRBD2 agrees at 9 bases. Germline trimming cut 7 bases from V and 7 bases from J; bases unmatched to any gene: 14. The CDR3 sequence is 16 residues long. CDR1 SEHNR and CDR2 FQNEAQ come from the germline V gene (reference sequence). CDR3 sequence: CASNPHPAGGFNEQFF. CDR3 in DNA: TGTGCCAGCAACCCACACCCGGCGGGAGGGTTTAATGAGCAGTTCTTC.

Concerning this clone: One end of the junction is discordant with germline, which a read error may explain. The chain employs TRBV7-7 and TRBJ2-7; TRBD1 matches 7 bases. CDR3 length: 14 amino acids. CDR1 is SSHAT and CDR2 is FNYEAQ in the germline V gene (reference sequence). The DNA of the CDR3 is TGTGCTAGCAGCCCAGGGACAGTCTCCTACGAGCAGTACTTC. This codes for CASSPGTVSYEQYF.

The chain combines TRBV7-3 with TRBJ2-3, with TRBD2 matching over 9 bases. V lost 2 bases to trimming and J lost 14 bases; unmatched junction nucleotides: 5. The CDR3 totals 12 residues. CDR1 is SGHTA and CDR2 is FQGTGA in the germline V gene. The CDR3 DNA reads TGTGCCAGCAGCTTACCCGGGACTAGCCTGTATTTT. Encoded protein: CASSLPGTSLYF.

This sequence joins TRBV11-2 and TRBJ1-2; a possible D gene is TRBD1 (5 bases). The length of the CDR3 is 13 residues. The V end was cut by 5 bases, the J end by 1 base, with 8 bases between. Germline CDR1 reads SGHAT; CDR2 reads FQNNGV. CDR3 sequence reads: CASSPGVNYGYTF. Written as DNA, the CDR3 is TGTGCCAGCAGCCCGGGGGTTAACTATGGCTACACCTTC.

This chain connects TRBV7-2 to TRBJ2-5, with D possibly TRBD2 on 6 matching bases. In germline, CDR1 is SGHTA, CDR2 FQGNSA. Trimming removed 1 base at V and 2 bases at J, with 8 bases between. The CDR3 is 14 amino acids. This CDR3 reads CASSLGGVQETQYF. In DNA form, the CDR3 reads TGTGCCAGCAGCTTAGGCGGGGTTCAAGAGACCCAGTACTTC.

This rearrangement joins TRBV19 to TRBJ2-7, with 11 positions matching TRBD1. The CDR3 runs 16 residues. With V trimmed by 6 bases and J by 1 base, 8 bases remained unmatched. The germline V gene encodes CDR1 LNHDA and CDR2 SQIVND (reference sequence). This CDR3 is CASSAAGTGGSYEQYF. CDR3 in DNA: TGTGCCAGTAGCGCCGCCGGGACAGGGGGGTCCTACGAGCAGTACTTC.

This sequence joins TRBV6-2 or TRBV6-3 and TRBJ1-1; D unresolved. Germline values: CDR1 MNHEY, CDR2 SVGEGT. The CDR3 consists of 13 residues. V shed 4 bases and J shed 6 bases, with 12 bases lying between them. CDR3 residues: CASSSTRDSEAFF. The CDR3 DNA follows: TGTGCCAGCAGTTCTACACGAGACTCTGAAGCTTTCTTT.

The CDR3 bases are TGCAGCGGCGCCGGACAGGGGAAGGGGGAGACCCAGTACTTC. This translates into CSGAGQGKGETQYF. The J gene is TRBJ2-5, the V gene TRBV29-1; TRBD1 matches 9 bases. CDR1 is SQVTM and CDR2 is ANQGSEA in the germline V gene. Trimming at V came to 7 bases and at J to 5 bases, leaving 11 bases not matched to a gene. There are 14 residues in the CDR3.

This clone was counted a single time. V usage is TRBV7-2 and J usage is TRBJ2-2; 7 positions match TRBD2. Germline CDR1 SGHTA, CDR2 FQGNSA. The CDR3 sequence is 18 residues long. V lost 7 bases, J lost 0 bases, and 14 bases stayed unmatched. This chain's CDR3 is CASTITSVNFANTGELFF. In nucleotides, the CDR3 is TGTGCCAGCACCATTACTAGCGTAAATTTCGCGAACACCGGGGAGCTGTTTTTT.

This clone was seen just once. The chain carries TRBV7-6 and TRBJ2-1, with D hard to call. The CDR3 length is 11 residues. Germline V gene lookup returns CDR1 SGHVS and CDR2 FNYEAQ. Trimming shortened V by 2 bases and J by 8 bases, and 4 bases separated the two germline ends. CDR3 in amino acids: CASSLIDEQFF. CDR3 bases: TGTGCCAGCAGCTTAATAGATGAGCAGTTCTTC.

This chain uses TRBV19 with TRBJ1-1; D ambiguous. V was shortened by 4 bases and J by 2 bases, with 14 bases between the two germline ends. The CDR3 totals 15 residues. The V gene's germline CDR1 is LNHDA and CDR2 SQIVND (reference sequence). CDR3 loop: CASSRERVTNTEAFF. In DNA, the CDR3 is TGTGCCAGTAGTAGAGAGCGGGTTACTAACACTGAAGCTTTCTTT.

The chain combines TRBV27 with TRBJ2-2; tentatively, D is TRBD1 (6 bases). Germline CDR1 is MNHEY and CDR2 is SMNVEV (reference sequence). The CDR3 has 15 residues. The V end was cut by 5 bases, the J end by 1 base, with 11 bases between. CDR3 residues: CASSPRGGNTGELFF. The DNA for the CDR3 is TGTGCCAGCAGTCCACGAGGGGGGAACACCGGGGAGCTGTTTTTT.

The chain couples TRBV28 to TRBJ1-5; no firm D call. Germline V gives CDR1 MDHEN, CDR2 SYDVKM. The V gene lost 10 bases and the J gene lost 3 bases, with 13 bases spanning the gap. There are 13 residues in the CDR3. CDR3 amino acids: CATLYSANQPQHF. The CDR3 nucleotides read TGTGCCACCCTATATAGCGCCAATCAGCCCCAGCATTTT.

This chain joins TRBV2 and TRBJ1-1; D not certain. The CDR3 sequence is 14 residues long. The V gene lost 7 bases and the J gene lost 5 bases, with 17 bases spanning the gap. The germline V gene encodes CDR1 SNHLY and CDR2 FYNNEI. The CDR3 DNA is TGTGCCAGCACCCTTTGGGCCTCTGAGACTGAAGCTTTCTTT. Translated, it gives CASTLWASETEAFF.

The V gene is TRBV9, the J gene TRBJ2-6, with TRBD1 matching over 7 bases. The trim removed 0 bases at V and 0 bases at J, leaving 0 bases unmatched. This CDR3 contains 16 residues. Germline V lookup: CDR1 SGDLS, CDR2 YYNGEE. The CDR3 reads CASSVAGGSGANVLTF. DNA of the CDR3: TGTGCCAGCAGCGTAGCAGGGGGCTCTGGGGCCAACGTCCTGACTTTC.

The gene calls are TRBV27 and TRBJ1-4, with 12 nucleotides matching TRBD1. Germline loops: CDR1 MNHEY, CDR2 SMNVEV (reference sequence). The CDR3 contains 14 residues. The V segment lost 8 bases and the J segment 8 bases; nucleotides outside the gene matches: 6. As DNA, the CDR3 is TGTGCCAGCCGGGACAGGGGGCTTTGGGAAAAACTGTTTTTT. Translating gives CASRDRGLWEKLFF.